The 25 T cell receptor beta chains below all came from one sample that was sequenced in a study of blood T cell repertoires in COVID-19. The protocol was immunoSEQ multiplex PCR, while the TCRdb copy is restricted to in-frame clones and leaves out a portion. The profile shows just under 50,000 clones, about 80% of them singletons. Sequenced sample: peripheral blood. These receptors all stem from a man aged 70 or older with acute or convalescent COVID-19.

This chain joins TRBV5-1 and TRBJ2-1; TRBD2 aligns across 8 bases. Germline V gene sequence: CDR1 SGHRS, CDR2 YFSETQ. Losses at the gene ends were 0 bases for V and 3 bases for J; bases not matched to a gene: 8. The CDR3 length is 17 residues. The CDR3 nucleotides are TGCGCCAGCAGCTTGGCCCCTGGGGCGGGGGGCTACAATGAGCAGTTCTTC. It encodes CASSLAPGAGGYNEQFF.

This chain uses TRBV12-3 or TRBV12-4 with TRBJ1-6; no clear D gene. The CDR3 is made up of 12 amino acids. Between the trimmed V and J ends, which lost 3 bases and 10 bases, there was a span of 7 bases. The CDR3: CASSFVLSPLHF. DNA for the CDR3: TGTGCCAGCAGTTTTGTCCTCTCACCCCTCCACTTT.

The chain recombines TRBV4-1 with TRBJ2-2, with 8 bases lining up with TRBD1. With 2 bases clipped from V and 5 bases from J, the junction kept 1 base outside the gene matches. This CDR3 contains 14 residues. The germline V gene has CDR1 MGHRA and CDR2 YSYEKL. CDR3 in DNA: TGCGCCAGCAGCCAATGGACAGGGACCGGGGAGCTGTTTTTT. It translates to CASSQWTGTGELFF.

The chain is built from TRBV30 and TRBJ2-1, with D possibly being TRBD2 (5 bases). Trimming removed 0 bases from V and 7 bases from J, with 13 bases in between. CDR3 length: 14 amino acids. Germline CDR1 is GTSNPN and CDR2 is SVGIG (reference sequence). This CDR3 reads CAWSVVQQRNEQFF. The CDR3 bases are TGTGCCTGGAGTGTAGTCCAACAGCGGAATGAGCAGTTCTTC.

Comment on this clone: Different DNA sequences within this sample yield the same CDR3. V usage is TRBV28 and J usage is TRBJ2-5; D is unclear. This CDR3 has 17 amino acids. Trimming cost V 11 bases and J 5 bases, with 30 bases left between them. Looked up from germline, CDR1 is MDHEN and CDR2 is SYDVKM. The CDR3 loop is CALGKLGPLARRETQYF. The CDR3 region has the DNA TGTGCCTTGGGCAAGCTGGGCCCGTTGGCCCGACGGGAGACCCAGTACTTC.

The V call is TRBV5-6, the J call TRBJ1-1; possible D gene TRBD1, 6 bases. This CDR3 has 13 amino acids. Trimming stripped 4 bases from V and 8 bases from J, with 15 bases between. Germline CDR1 SGHDT, CDR2 YYEEEE. The CDR3 loop is CASSTKQGVEAFF. CDR3 sequence (DNA): TGTGCCAGCAGCACTAAACAGGGCGTAGAAGCTTTCTTT.

This sequence joins TRBV5-1 and TRBJ2-5; no clear D. V lost 2 bases and J lost 1, with 9 bases in between. CDR3 length equals 14 residues. Per germline, CDR1 SGHRS and CDR2 YFSETQ. In nucleotides, the CDR3 is TGCGCCAGCAGCTTCGGCAGAGGCCAAGAGACCCAGTACTTC. Translated: CASSFGRGQETQYF. The full variable domain, in which reference TRBV5-1 and TRBJ2-5 provide the parts outside the CDR3, is KAGVTQTPRYLIKTRGQQVTLSCSPISGHRSVSWYQQTPGQGLQFLFEYFSETQRNKGNFPGRFSGRQFSNSRSEMNVSTLELGDSALYLCASSFGRGQETQYFGPGTRLLVL.

This clone was counted between two and nine times. The chain has TRBV24-1 and TRBJ2-5; TRBD2 aligns across 9 bases. Germline-derived CDR1 and CDR2 are KGHDR and SFDVKD. The CDR3 extends over 16 amino acids. V lost 2 bases and J lost 3; bases outside the gene matches: 6. The CDR3: CATSDSSTSGEETQYF. The CDR3 DNA follows: TGTGCCACCAGTGATTCCTCGACTAGCGGAGAAGAGACCCAGTACTTC.

CDR3 residues: CAWSPNAGNTIYF. Here the CDR3 DNA reads TGTGCCTGGAGTCCTAACGCAGGAAACACCATATATTTT. The chain uses TRBV30 and TRBJ1-3; D is unclear. There are 13 residues in the CDR3. Trimming removed 2 bases at V and 4 bases at J, with 9 bases between. Germline V gene data show CDR1 as GTSNPN and CDR2 as SVGIG (reference sequence).

The chain couples TRBV7-9 to TRBJ1-1, with 8 bases matching TRBD1. The CDR3 has 14 residues. CDR1 and CDR2 from the germline V gene are SEHNR and FQNEAQ (reference sequence). Trimming took 5 bases from V and 4 from J; bases not matched to a gene: 6. This CDR3 reads CASSTRTGTTEAFF. For the CDR3, the DNA is TGTGCCAGCAGCACTAGGACAGGGACCACTGAAGCTTTCTTT.

The genes are TRBV11-2 and TRBJ2-7; TRBD2 is a possible D gene (6 bases). The CDR3 consists of 16 residues. Between the trimmed V and J ends, which lost 0 bases and 0 bases, there was a span of 12 bases. CDR1 and CDR2 from the germline V gene are SGHAT and FQNNGV. The chain's CDR3 is CASSLDLSGSSYEQYF. CDR3 in DNA: TGTGCCAGCAGCTTAGATTTGAGCGGGTCCTCCTACGAGCAGTACTTC.

The J gene is TRBJ2-7, the V gene TRBV28, with 9 bases lining up with TRBD1. The V segment lost 8 bases and the J segment 5 bases; nucleotides outside the gene matches: 10. Germline V gene lookup returns CDR1 MDHEN and CDR2 SYDVKM. The CDR3 consists of 14 residues. The CDR3 protein is CASGTGTGLHEQYF. For the CDR3, the DNA is TGTGCCAGCGGAACCGGGACAGGGCTTCACGAGCAGTACTTC.

The CDR3, as DNA: TGCAGTGCTAGTCGAGACAGGGGTACTCGGGGCTACACCTTC. Amino acids: CSASRDRGTRGYTF. This rearrangement joins TRBV20-1 to TRBJ1-2, with 8 bases fitting TRBD1. Trimming took 3 bases from V and 8 from J; bases not matched to a gene: 11. This CDR3 spans 14 amino acids. Germline loops: CDR1 DFQATT, CDR2 SNEGSKA (reference sequence).

The chain uses TRBV20-1 and TRBJ1-3, with D unresolved. Germline V CDR1 and CDR2: DFQATT, SNEGSKA (reference sequence). The CDR3 totals 13 residues. V gave up 3 bases and J gave up 3 bases, with 9 bases separating them. CDR3: CSASEAVGNTIYF. CDR3 bases: TGCAGTGCTAGTGAGGCAGTTGGAAACACCATATATTTT.

The V call is TRBV2, the J call TRBJ2-1, with 12 bases matching TRBD2. CDR1 and CDR2 (germline): SNHLY, FYNNEI. V lost 4 bases, J lost 5 bases, and 12 bases stayed unmatched. The CDR3 spans 18 residues. The DNA for the CDR3 is TGTGCCAGCAGTGTGTGGGGGACTAGCGGGCCTGACGACAATGAGCAGTTCTTC. It codes for CASSVWGTSGPDDNEQFF.

The chain employs TRBV6-6 and TRBJ1-3, with 8 bases lining up with TRBD1. V lost 5 bases, J lost 4 bases, and 7 bases stayed unmatched. From germline, CDR1 is MNHNY and CDR2 SVGAGI (reference sequence). There are 15 residues in the CDR3. CDR3 residues: CASSDQTGAGNTIYF. Written as DNA, the CDR3 is TGTGCCAGCAGTGACCAGACAGGGGCAGGAAACACCATATATTTT.

In this sample, this clone turned up a few times. The rearrangement joins TRBV9 to TRBJ2-1; maybe TRBD2 (5 bases). This CDR3 is built from 13 residues. The V end lost 3 bases, the J end lost 7 bases, and 11 bases lay between the germline ends. Germline V CDR1 and CDR2: SGDLS, YYNGEE. The CDR3 nucleotides read TGTGCCAGCAGCGGATGGACGGGGAATGAGCAGTTCTTC. Residues: CASSGWTGNEQFF.

This chain joins TRBV12-5 and TRBJ2-1; 10 bases fit TRBD2. The CDR3 sequence is 18 residues long. From germline, CDR1 is LGHNT and CDR2 FRNRAP. Trimming took 2 bases from V and 0 from J; bases not matched to a gene: 7. The CDR3 coding sequence is TGTGCTAGTGGTTTGCTCCTAGCGGGGGTCCGCTCCTACAATGAGCAGTTCTTC. As protein: CASGLLLAGVRSYNEQFF.

V gene TRBV5-1 combines with J gene TRBJ2-7; 9 bases are a match to TRBD2. The V segment lost 1 base and the J segment 0 bases; nucleotides outside the gene matches: 2. The CDR3 is made up of 15 amino acids. Germline CDR1 and CDR2: SGHRS and YFSETQ. The CDR3 loop reads CASSLISGSSYEQYF. CDR3 in DNA: TGCGCCAGCAGCTTGATTAGCGGGAGCTCCTACGAGCAGTACTTC.

The gene calls are TRBV4-3 and TRBJ2-5, with 11 positions matching TRBD2. J gave up 4 bases and V 0 bases, and 7 bases lay outside the gene matches. Germline V CDR1 and CDR2: LGHNA, YSLEER. This CDR3 is built from 17 residues. The CDR3 loop reads CASSQDLTSGSGETQYF. CDR3 nucleotide sequence: TGCGCCAGCAGCCAAGATCTAACTAGCGGGAGTGGAGAGACCCAGTACTTC.

This rearrangement joins TRBV5-1 to TRBJ1-2; 8 bases match TRBD1. There are 15 residues in the CDR3. The trim removed 3 bases at V and 4 bases at J, leaving 8 bases unmatched. Germline V gene sequence: CDR1 SGHRS, CDR2 YFSETQ. The DNA for the CDR3 is TGCGCCAGCAGCTCTGGACAGGGTTTGGTCTATGGCTACACCTTC. Its protein is CASSSGQGLVYGYTF.

V is TRBV25-1 and J is TRBJ2-7; the D gene is possibly TRBD2 (5 bases). Deletions cut 5 bases from V and 3 bases from J, with 11 bases between. This CDR3 contains 13 residues. Germline V gene lookup returns CDR1 MGHDK and CDR2 SYGVNS. The chain's CDR3 is CASSSAGGYEQYF. The CDR3 coding sequence is TGTGCCAGCAGTTCGGCAGGAGGCTACGAGCAGTACTTC.

This rearrangement joins TRBV6-6 to TRBJ2-7; tentatively, D is TRBD1 (5 bases). The ends were cut back, 5 bases at V and 2 bases at J, with 16 bases in the middle. The V gene's germline CDR1 is MNHNY and CDR2 SVGAGI (reference sequence). CDR3 size: 15 residues. CDR3 sequence: CASSPSSRATYEQYF. The CDR3 coding sequence is TGTGCCAGCAGTCCTTCCTCCAGGGCTACCTACGAGCAGTACTTC.

The genes are TRBV5-5 and TRBJ1-6; 9 bases map to TRBD1. The CDR3 sequence is 15 residues long. V lost 5 bases and J lost 9; bases outside the gene matches: 9. Germline CDR1 and CDR2: SGHKS and YYEKEE (reference sequence). The CDR3, as DNA: TGTGCCAGCAGTCAGACAGGGGGGGGTAGTTCACCCCTCCACTTT. It is translated as CASSQTGGGSSPLHF.

About this clone: One end of the junction fails to match germline, which may point to a read error. The chain has TRBV6-5 and TRBJ1-5, with D tentatively TRBD1 (5 bases). There are 13 residues in the CDR3. Germline CDR1 is MNHEY and CDR2 is SVGAGI. The CDR3 sequence is CASSDSGGQPQHF. In nucleotides, the CDR3 is TGTGCCAGCAGTGACTCCGGGGGTCAGCCCCAGCATTTT.